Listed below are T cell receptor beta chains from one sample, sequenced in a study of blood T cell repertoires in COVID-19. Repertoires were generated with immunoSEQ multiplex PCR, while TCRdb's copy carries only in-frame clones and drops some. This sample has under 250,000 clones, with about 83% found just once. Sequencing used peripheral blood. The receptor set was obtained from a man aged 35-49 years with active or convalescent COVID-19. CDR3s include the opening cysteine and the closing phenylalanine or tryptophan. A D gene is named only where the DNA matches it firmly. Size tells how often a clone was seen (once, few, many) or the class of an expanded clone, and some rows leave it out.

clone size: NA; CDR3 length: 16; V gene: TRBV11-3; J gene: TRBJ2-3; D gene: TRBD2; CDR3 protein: CASRRTSGRDGDTQYF
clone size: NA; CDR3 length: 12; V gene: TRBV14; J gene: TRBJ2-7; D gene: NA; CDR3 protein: CASSQARYEQYF
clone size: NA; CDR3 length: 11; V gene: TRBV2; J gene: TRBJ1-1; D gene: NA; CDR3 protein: CASSLVSEAFF
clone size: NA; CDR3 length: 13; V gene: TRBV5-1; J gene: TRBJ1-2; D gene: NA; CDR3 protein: CASSQDKHYGYTF
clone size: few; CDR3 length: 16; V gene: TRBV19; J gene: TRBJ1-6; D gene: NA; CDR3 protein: CASSMAPSSYNSPLHF
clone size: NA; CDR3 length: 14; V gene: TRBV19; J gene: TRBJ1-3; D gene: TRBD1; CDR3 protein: CASGTGWLGNTIYF
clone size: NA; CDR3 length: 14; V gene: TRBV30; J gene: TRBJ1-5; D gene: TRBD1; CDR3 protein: CACDTGTGIQPQHF
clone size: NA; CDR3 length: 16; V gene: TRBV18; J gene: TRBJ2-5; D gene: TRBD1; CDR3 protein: CASSPTRDRAQETQYF
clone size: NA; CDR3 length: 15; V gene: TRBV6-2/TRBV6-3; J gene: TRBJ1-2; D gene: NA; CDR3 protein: CASSKATELGYGYTF
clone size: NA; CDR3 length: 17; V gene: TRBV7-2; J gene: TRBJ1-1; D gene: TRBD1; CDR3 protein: CASSPSGGQAFDTEAFF
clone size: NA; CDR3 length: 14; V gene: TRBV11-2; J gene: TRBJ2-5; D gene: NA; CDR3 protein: CASSLSDSQETQYF
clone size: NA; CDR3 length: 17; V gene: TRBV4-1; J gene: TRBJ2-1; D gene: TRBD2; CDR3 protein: CASSPVAAGDSYNEQFF
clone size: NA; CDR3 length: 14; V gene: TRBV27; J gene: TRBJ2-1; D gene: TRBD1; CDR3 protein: CASSALQGVYEQFF
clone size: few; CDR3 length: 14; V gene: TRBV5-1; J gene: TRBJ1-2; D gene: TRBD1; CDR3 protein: CASSLGDSSYGYTF
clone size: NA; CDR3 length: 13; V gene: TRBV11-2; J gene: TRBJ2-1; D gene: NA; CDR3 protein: CASSPNDYNEQFF
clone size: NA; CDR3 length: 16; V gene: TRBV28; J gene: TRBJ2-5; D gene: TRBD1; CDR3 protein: CASSSLLQGYQETQYF
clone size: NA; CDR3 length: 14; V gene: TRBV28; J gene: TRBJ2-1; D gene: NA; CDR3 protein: CASSDAGNLNEQFF
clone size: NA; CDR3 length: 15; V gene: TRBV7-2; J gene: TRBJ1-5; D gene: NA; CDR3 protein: CASSMNRASNQPQHF
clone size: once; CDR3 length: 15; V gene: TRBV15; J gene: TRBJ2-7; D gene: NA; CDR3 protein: CATSRDGQPTDEQYF
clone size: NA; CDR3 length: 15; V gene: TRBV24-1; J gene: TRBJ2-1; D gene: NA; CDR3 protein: CATSANGGALYEQFF
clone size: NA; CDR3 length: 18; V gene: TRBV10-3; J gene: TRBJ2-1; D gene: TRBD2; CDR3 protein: CAISGAKGLAVSYNEQFF
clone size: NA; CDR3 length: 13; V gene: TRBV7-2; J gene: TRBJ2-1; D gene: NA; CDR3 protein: CASSLLGVNEQFF
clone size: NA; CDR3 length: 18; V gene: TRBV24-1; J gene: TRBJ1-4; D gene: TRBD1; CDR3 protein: CATSAGTGGLATNEKLFF
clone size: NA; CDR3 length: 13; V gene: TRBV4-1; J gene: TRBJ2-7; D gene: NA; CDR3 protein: CASSQRDTYEQYF
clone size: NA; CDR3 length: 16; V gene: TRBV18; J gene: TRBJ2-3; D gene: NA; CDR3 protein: CASSPVRRGGTDTQYF
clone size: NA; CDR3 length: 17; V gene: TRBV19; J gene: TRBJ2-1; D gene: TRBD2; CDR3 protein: CASRRGVGLAGVDEQFF
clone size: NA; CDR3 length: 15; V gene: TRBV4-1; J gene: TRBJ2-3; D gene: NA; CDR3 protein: CASSQVLPQTDTQYF
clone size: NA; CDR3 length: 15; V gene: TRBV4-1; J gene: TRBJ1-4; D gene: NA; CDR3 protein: CASSQGQVGSEKLFF
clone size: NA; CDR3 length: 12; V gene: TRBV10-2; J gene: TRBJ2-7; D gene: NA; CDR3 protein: CASSSGDYEQYF
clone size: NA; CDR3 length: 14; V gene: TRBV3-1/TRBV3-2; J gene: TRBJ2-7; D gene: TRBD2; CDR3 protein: CASSLLAGPYEQYF
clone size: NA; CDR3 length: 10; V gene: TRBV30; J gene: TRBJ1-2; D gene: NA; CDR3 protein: CAWNFYGYTF
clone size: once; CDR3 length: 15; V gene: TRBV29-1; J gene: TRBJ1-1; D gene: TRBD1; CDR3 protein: CSVEQGALFRTEAFF
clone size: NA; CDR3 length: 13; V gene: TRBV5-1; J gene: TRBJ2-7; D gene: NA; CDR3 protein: CASSLASRYEQYF
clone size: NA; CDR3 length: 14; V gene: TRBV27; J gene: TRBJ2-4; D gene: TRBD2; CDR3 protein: CASSPGSGGNIQYF
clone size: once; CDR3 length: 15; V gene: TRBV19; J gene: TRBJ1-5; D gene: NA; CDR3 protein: CASSIDKNSNQPQHF
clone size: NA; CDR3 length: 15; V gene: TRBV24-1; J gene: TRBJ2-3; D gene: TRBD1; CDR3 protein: CATSVGTGGTDTQYF
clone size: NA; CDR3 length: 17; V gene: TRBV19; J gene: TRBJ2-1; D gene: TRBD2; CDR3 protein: CASSIYSGGGTYNEQFF
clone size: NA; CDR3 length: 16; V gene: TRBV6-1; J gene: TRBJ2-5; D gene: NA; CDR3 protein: CASSESVWGQRETQYF
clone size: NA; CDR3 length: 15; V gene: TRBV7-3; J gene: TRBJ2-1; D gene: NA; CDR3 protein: CASSLSGAAYNEQFF
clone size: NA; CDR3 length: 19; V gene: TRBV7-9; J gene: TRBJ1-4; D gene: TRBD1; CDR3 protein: CASSGQGATRLVRNEKLFF
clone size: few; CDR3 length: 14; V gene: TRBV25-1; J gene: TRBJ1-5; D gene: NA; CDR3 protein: CASSEAAGVQPQHF
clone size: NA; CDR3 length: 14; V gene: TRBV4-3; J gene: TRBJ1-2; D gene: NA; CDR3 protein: CASSQGGSNYGYTF
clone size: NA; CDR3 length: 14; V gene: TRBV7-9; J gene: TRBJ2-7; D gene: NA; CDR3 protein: CASSLLPTFYEQYF
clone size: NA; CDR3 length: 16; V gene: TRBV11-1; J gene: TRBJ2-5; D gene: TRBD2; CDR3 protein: CASSPIAGLPQETQYF
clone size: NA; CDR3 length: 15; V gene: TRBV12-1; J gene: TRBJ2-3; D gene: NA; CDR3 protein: CASSFGTSGSDTQYF